Listed here is a single TCR beta chain. The target of this receptor is not known. No much larger clone is present one base from it, and per-base qualities are unavailable. The library was produced with PCR. Data came from a HiSeq X Ten. TCRdb trimmed the raw reads at Q25, called clones with MiXCR and kept productive beta chains. Under each unique CDR3 protein, matching rows form one entry showing the most common genes and DNA. Within this sample are some 27,000 distinct CDR3 sequences, with approximately 53% of them counted one time only. Jointly, the top ten make up about 45% of the sample. Donors were patients with localized lung adenocarcinoma, a subtype of non-small cell lung cancer. Samples were obtained from the centers of localized lung adenocarcinomas. CD8+ T cells from tumor tissue were profiled separately from CD4+ T cells for TCR repertoire analysis. The sample belongs to a study of CD4 and CD8 cells across lung adenocarcinoma regions (dated by TCRdb to the late 2010s). In the study overall: Intratumor heterogeneity of the T cell receptor repertoire was examined by comparing tumor centers with tumor margins.

Via the germline V gene, CDR1 is MNHEY and CDR2 SVGAGI. The CDR3 runs 14 amino acids, cysteine and phenylalanine included. Of all the DNA, just the CDR3 is kept, 42 bases in frame from base 1. V and J are truncated by 4 bases and 3 bases respectively, leaving an intervening sequence of 12 bases. Recombination linked TRBV6-5 to TRBJ1-2; a tentative D call is TRBD1 (5 bases match). Sample: CD8+ T cells from the center of a lung tumor. The meaning of the sample's cell subset or site label: tumor center region. The TCR sequence derives from a male donor with lung adenocarcinoma. The CD4 and CD8 labels of this study may be unreliable. The bases are TGTGCCAGCAGTTCCTCACAGGCCTACTATGGCTACACCTTC. Its translation is CASSSSQAYYGYTF.